Listed below are T cell receptor beta chains from one sample, sequenced in a study of T cell repertoires in cytomegalovirus infection. Using its own MiXCR run on the reads, TCRdb lists one record per CDR3 protein. The data show fewer than 850,000 distinct CDR3 sequences, almost 30% seen once. No antigen has been identified for these receptors. Sample: cultured CD8+ T cells from PBMCs, taken from culture after CMV antigen stimulation. These TCRs come from a human donor in good health (CMV status not recorded). Some clones in this sample may be carry-over from other donors' samples. Each CDR3 is given without its conserved first and last residue. Size is stated for part of the rows, as once, few or many counts, or as a class when the clone is expanded.

CDR3aa	v_gene	j_gene	abundance
ASSLPGPMNTEAF	TRBV5-6	TRBJ1-1	-
SGRGTEAF	TRBV29-1	TRBJ1-1	-
ASSLVPVVEKLF	TRBV7-8	TRBJ1-4	many
ASSDSDSHTIY	TRBV6-4	TRBJ1-3	-
AVQSAYNSPLH	TRBV7-2	TRBJ1-6	-
ASSLGVLVTDTQY	TRBV7-2	TRBJ2-3	-
ASSEGNRVVNTEAF	TRBV6-1	TRBJ1-1	many
ASSLGRTGPEAF	TRBV7-2	TRBJ1-1	few
ATSGRTSGGKNTGELF	TRBV24-1	TRBJ2-2	few
ASSEPGTVLVHSYNEQF	TRBV2	TRBJ2-1	-
ASTESRVNGYT	TRBV12-3/TRBV12-4	TRBJ1-2	many
ASSWTGDHNEQF	TRBV6-8	TRBJ2-1	-
ASSQVGRGVAYGYT	TRBV4-1	TRBJ1-2	-
ASSEPDRVVITGELF	TRBV6-1	TRBJ2-2	-
ASSRTEWAYNEQF	TRBV7-9	TRBJ2-1	many
ATSDLGTSGGAATQY	TRBV24-1	TRBJ2-3	few
ASSPPGGLAGPGELF	TRBV9	TRBJ2-2	-
ASSHPESGGSYEQY	TRBV4-2	TRBJ2-7	-
ASSPSGGRGTDTQY	TRBV11-1	TRBJ2-3	-